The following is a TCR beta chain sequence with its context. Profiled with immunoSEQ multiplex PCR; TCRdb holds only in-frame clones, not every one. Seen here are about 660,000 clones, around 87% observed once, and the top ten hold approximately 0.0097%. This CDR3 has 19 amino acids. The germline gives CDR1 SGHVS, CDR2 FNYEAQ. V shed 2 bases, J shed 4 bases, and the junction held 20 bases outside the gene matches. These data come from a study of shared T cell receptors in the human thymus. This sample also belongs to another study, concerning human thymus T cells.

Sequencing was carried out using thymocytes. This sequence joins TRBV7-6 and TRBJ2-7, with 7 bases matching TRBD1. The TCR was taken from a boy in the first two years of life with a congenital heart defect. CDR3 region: CASSLNPGTSTGRGYEQYF. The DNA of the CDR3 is TGTGCCAGCAGCTTAAATCCGGGAACCTCGACAGGGAGAGGGTACGAGCAGTACTTC. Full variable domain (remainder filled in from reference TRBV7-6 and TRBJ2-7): GAGVSQSPRYKVTKRGQDVALRCDPISGHVSLYWYRQALGQGPEFLTYFNYEAQQDKSGLPNDRFSAERPEGSISTLTIQRTEQRDSAMYRCASSLNPGTSTGRGYEQYFGPGTRLTVT.